Listed below are T cell receptor beta chains from one sample, sequenced in a study of shared clonotypes between healthy human individuals. TCRdb's table, derived via immunoSEQ multiplex PCR, lists solely in-frame clones and lacks some. The table records around 990,000 clones, 60% to 85% of them present only once. Sequencing input: memory CD4+ T cells from PBMCs. Receptors originate from a man aged 18 to 30 in good health. Some clones in this sample may be carry-over from other donors' samples. CDR3s include the opening cysteine and the closing phenylalanine or tryptophan. Each record gives: J gene, V gene, clone size, D gene, CDR3 DNA, CDR3 protein. D genes are given only for firm matches. Rows may omit the clone size; those that give it use once, few, many or a size class.

>TRBJ2-2|TRBV27|-|-
TGTGCCAGCAGTTTCCGGCAGAACACCGGGGAGCTGTTTTTT
CASSFRQNTGELFF
>TRBJ2-7|TRBV5-1|-|TRBD1
TGCGCCAGCAGCTTGGTTGCAGGGGGCGGCTACGAGCAGTACTTC
CASSLVAGGGYEQYF
>TRBJ2-7|TRBV4-1|many|-
TGCGCCAGCAGCCAAGGTCACGGGAGCTCCTACGAGCAGTACTTC
CASSQGHGSSYEQYF
>TRBJ1-2|TRBV28|-|-
TGTGCCAGCAGTTTCCTTCAGGGCCGCTCTGAGGGCTACACCTTC
CASSFLQGRSEGYTF
>TRBJ1-1|TRBV15|-|-
TGTGCCACCAGCAGAGACGCGACAGCGACCATGGAAGCTTTCTTT
CATSRDATATMEAFF
>TRBJ2-6|TRBV28|few|-
TGTGCCAGCAGTCGCCCGCGCTCTGGGGCCAACGTCCTGACTTTC
CASSRPRSGANVLTF
>TRBJ1-1|TRBV5-1|once|-
TGCGCCAGCAGCGCCTCTGGGGACGGAACTGAAGCTTTCTTT
CASSASGDGTEAFF
>TRBJ2-7|TRBV5-1|-|TRBD1
TGCGCCAGCAGTACAGGGGCCTACGAGCAGTACTTC
CASSTGAYEQYF
>TRBJ2-7|TRBV6-5|-|-
TGTGCCAGCAGTTACTCGAGGGTACCCCTGTCCCACGAGCAGTACTTC
CASSYSRVPLSHEQYF
>TRBJ2-5|TRBV29-1|-|-
TGCAGCGTCGGGCGGGAGACCCAGTACTTC
CSVGRETQYF
>TRBJ2-6|TRBV7-2|-|-
TGTGCCAGCAGCTTAGTGTTGGGGAGCTCTGGGGCCAACGTCCTGACTTTC
CASSLVLGSSGANVLTF
>TRBJ2-3|TRBV7-2|-|TRBD1
TGTGCCAGCAGCTTAGCGCTTACAGGGGGCACAGATACGCAGTATTTT
CASSLALTGGTDTQYF
>TRBJ2-7|TRBV4-2|once|-
TGTGCCAGCAGCCTCGGAGCCCGGGCTATGGAGGGGGAGCAGTACTTC
CASSLGARAMEGEQYF
>TRBJ1-1|TRBV5-1|-|-
TGCGCCAGCAGCGGTGGCTGGAACACTGAAGCTTTCTTT
CASSGGWNTEAFF
>TRBJ2-4|TRBV5-1|-|-
TGCGCCAGCAGCAGGGGAGTCGGAAACATTCAGTACTTC
CASSRGVGNIQYF
>TRBJ2-1|TRBV7-9|-|TRBD1
TGTGCCAGCAGCTTGTATCGGACAGGCAACAATGAGCAGTTCTTC
CASSLYRTGNNEQFF
>TRBJ1-1|TRBV11-2|-|TRBD1
TGTGCCAGCAGCCGCTGGGGACAGGGGAATTCTGAAGCTTTCTTT
CASSRWGQGNSEAFF
>TRBJ1-1|TRBV5-4|-|-
TGTGCCAGCAGCTCTGGTGGGGGGGCGGGCACTGAAGCTTTCTTT
CASSSGGGAGTEAFF
>TRBJ1-6|TRBV6-6|-|TRBD1
TGTGCCAGCAGCCAAGGAGGGGGCAGGGATTCACCCCTCCACTTT
CASSQGGGRDSPLHF
>TRBJ1-2|TRBV7-9|few|-
TGTGCCAGCAGCTTAGGTCAAGAATATGGCTACACCTTC
CASSLGQEYGYTF
>TRBJ1-3|TRBV29-1|-|-
TGCAGCGTGCGAGAGGGCGCGCATGGAAACACCATATATTTT
CSVREGAHGNTIYF
>TRBJ1-5|TRBV4-1|-|TRBD1
TGCGCCAGCAGCCAGTACAGGGGGGGATCGCCCCAGCATTTT
CASSQYRGGSPQHF
>TRBJ2-2|TRBV7-3|-|-
TGTGCCAGCAGCCCTAAGGGAGGCAGGATAAGTGCCGGGGAGCTGTTTTTT
CASSPKGGRISAGELFF
>TRBJ2-7|TRBV29-1|-|-
TGCAGCGTTGAAAAGGACACCTACGAGCAGTACTTC
CSVEKDTYEQYF
>TRBJ2-7|TRBV11-1|-|-
TGTGCCAGCAGCCCGGACAGATACGAGCAGTACTTC
CASSPDRYEQYF
>TRBJ1-2|TRBV4-3|-|-
TGCGCCAGCAGCCAAGAGGGGGTCTATGGCTACACCTTC
CASSQEGVYGYTF
>TRBJ2-1|TRBV5-1|-|TRBD1
TGCGCCAGCAGCTCCGGACAGGGGGCTTGGAATGAGCAGTTCTTC
CASSSGQGAWNEQFF
>TRBJ2-3|TRBV11-2|many|-
TGTGCCAGCAGCTTCACAGGAAGAAGCACAGATACGCAGTATTTT
CASSFTGRSTDTQYF
>TRBJ1-1|TRBV5-4|-|-
TGTGCCAGCAGCTTGGCAGGGGCTGTGAACACTGAAGCTTTCTTT
CASSLAGAVNTEAFF
>TRBJ1-1|TRBV30|-|-
TGTGCCGGTCGCCGCTGGGACGCCCCCCGAACTGAAGCTTTCTTT
CAGRRWDAPRTEAFF
>TRBJ2-5|TRBV7-2|-|TRBD2
TGTGCCAGCAGCTTCGGGGGGGCCGGCGGAGGTTTCTTTTCGGAGACCCAGTACTTC
CASSFGGAGGGFFSETQYF
>TRBJ2-5|TRBV18|-|-
TGTGCCAGCTCACCACAGACCCAAGAGACCCAGTACTTC
CASSPQTQETQYF
>TRBJ2-2|TRBV27|-|TRBD2
TGTGCCAGCAGTTCCCGGGAGGGCCGGGCGGGCACCGGGGAGCTGTTTTTT
CASSSREGRAGTGELFF
>TRBJ2-2|TRBV30|-|-
TGTGCCTGCTCCCCTCTCAGGGATTACACCGGGGAGCTGTTTTTT
CACSPLRDYTGELFF
>TRBJ1-5|TRBV28|-|-
TGTGCCAGCAGTTTAAGACGGAGTTCCCAGCCCCAGCATTTT
CASSLRRSSQPQHF
>TRBJ1-5|TRBV7-9|-|-
TGTGCCAGCAGCCCCGGGGGTTCGGATCAGCCCCAGCATTTT
CASSPGGSDQPQHF
>TRBJ1-1|TRBV5-1|-|TRBD1
TGCGCCAGCAGCCTAGGGACAGGGGCTGAAGCTTTCTTT
CASSLGTGAEAFF
>TRBJ1-2|TRBV5-8|-|TRBD1
TGTGCCAGCAGCGCGACAGGGTTGAACTATGGCTACACCTTC
CASSATGLNYGYTF
>TRBJ1-2|TRBV28|-|TRBD1
TGTGCCAGCAGCACGGGACAGGGAAGGATCGGCTACACCTTC
CASSTGQGRIGYTF
>TRBJ2-5|TRBV6-6|-|TRBD1
TGTGCCAGCAGGTTCCCGGGACAGGGATCAGAGACCCAGTACTTC
CASRFPGQGSETQYF
>TRBJ2-7|TRBV6-1|few|TRBD2
TGTGCCAGCAGTGAAGGGGGCCTCCTAGCGGGAGGGTGGTACGAGCAGTACTTC
CASSEGGLLAGGWYEQYF
>TRBJ1-2|TRBV28|-|-
TGTGCCAGCAGTGGCCGTGGAACGCTCCTTCTTGGCTACACCTTC
CASSGRGTLLLGYTF
>TRBJ2-5|TRBV7-7|few|-
TGTGCCAGCAGCCTTCAGGGGGAGACCCAGTACTTC
CASSLQGETQYF
>TRBJ1-2|TRBV2|-|-
TGTGCCAGCAGTCCGGACAGTAACTATGGCTACACCTTC
CASSPDSNYGYTF
>TRBJ1-4|TRBV10-3|-|TRBD1
TGTGCCATCAGTGAGTTCACAGGGGGGAATGAAAAACTGTTTTTT
CAISEFTGGNEKLFF
>TRBJ2-5|TRBV20-1|-|-
TGCAGTGCTATGATACAAGAGACCCAGTACTTC
CSAMIQETQYF
>TRBJ1-2|TRBV19|-|-
TGTGCCAGTAGTATAGGTTCGGGGGGCAACTATGGCTACACCTTC
CASSIGSGGNYGYTF
>TRBJ1-5|TRBV6-5|-|TRBD1
TGTGCCAGCGGATCACAGGGGGCCAATCAGCCCCAGCATTTT
CASGSQGANQPQHF
>TRBJ2-7|TRBV28|-|TRBD2
TGTGCCAGCAGGCCAAGCGGGACCTACGAGCAGTACTTC
CASRPSGTYEQYF
>TRBJ2-1|TRBV2|-|TRBD1
TGTGCCAGCAGGGGGACAGGGATCGCCAATGAGCAGTTCTTC
CASRGTGIANEQFF
>TRBJ2-1|TRBV7-2|many|-
TGTGCCAGCAGCTACTCTGGCGGGGATAATGAGCAGTTCTTC
CASSYSGGDNEQFF
>TRBJ2-3|TRBV5-4|-|-
TGTGCCAGCAGCTTCCCCGCCCAGGCCACAGATACGCAGTATTTT
CASSFPAQATDTQYF
>TRBJ1-3|TRBV28|once|-
TGTGCCAGCAGTTTCCTCGCTCGGGGCACCATATATTTT
CASSFLARGTIYF
>TRBJ1-2|TRBV6-5|-|-
TGTGCCAGCAGTTACGCCGGGGGCGTGAACTATGGCTACACCTTC
CASSYAGGVNYGYTF
>TRBJ2-7|TRBV9|-|-
TGTGCCAGGACAAACTGGGCCCAGGAGGACGAGCAGTACTTC
CARTNWAQEDEQYF
>TRBJ2-5|TRBV7-2|-|-
TGTGCCAGCAGCCAACAGGGGAGGGAGACCCAGTACTTC
CASSQQGRETQYF
>TRBJ2-7|TRBV5-1|-|TRBD2
TGCGCCAGCAGCTTGGATAGCGGGAGTGGGTTCTCCGAGCAGTACTTC
CASSLDSGSGFSEQYF